The rows below give T cell receptor beta chains drawn from one sample of a study of cytomegalovirus exposure and HLA in healthy donors. Clones were read by immunoSEQ multiplex PCR, and TCRdb kept only the in-frame ones, dropping some. The repertoire consists of more than 150,000 clones, with 70% to 80% occurring once and the leading ten covering around 1.6%. Sequenced sample: PBMCs. All receptors derive from a man between 18 and 35 years old in good health and CMV-seronegative. CDR3s include the opening cysteine and the closing phenylalanine or tryptophan. The D gene is left open where the match is weak. Clone sizes are given selectively: once, few, many, or a class where the clone is expanded.

size	D	V	J	CDR3	DNA
once	-	TRBV9	TRBJ2-2	CASSVRQANTGELFF	TGTGCCAGCAGCGTTAGACAAGCGAACACCGGGGAGCTGTTTTTT
-	-	TRBV7-6	TRBJ2-1	CASSLAGQSNEQFF	TGTGCCAGCAGCTTAGCAGGACAGAGCAATGAGCAGTTCTTC
once	TRBD2	TRBV5-1	TRBJ2-7	CASSAAGLAGDEQYF	TGCGCCAGCAGCGCAGCCGGACTAGCTGGAGACGAGCAGTACTTC
-	TRBD1	TRBV18	TRBJ2-3	CASSPLGQGGSDTQYF	TGTGCCAGCTCACCCCTCGGACAGGGCGGTTCAGATACGCAGTATTTT
few	-	TRBV6-6	TRBJ1-2	CASSIGQYNGYTF	TGTGCCAGCAGTATAGGACAGTATAATGGCTACACCTTC
-	-	TRBV28	TRBJ1-2	CASSFGPAPFNYGYTF	TGTGCCAGCAGTTTTGGGCCAGCACCCTTTAACTATGGCTACACCTTC
-	TRBD2	TRBV27	TRBJ2-1	CASSLAGGPPEQFF	TGTGCCAGCAGTTTAGCGGGAGGGCCGCCCGAGCAGTTCTTC
-	-	TRBV18	TRBJ2-7	CASSIKNTYEQYF	TGTGCCAGCTCAATCAAAAACACCTACGAGCAGTACTTC
-	TRBD1	TRBV5-4	TRBJ1-1	CASSLGVRGANTEAFF	TGTGCCAGCAGCTTGGGGGTCAGGGGGGCGAACACTGAAGCTTTCTTT
few	-	TRBV5-1	TRBJ1-1	CASSLEAELNTEAFF	TGCGCCAGCAGCTTAGAGGCAGAATTGAACACTGAAGCTTTCTTT
-	-	TRBV30	TRBJ1-6	CACEAYYNSPLHF	TGTGCCTGCGAAGCGTACTATAATTCACCCCTCCACTTT
-	-	TRBV30	TRBJ1-1	CAWRSRLYKMNTEAFF	TGTGCGTGGAGGTCCCGCCTCTATAAGATGAACACTGAAGCTTTCTTT
-	TRBD1	TRBV6-5	TRBJ2-3	CASSSTGGVTDTQYF	TGTGCCAGCAGTTCGACAGGGGGTGTGACAGATACGCAGTATTTT
-	TRBD2	TRBV15	TRBJ2-3	CATSMSGALDTQYF	TGTGCCACCAGCATGAGCGGGGCGTTAGATACGCAGTATTTT
-	-	TRBV19	TRBJ1-6	CASTLSGGSYNSPLHF	TGTGCCAGTACCTTAAGCGGGGGCTCCTATAATTCACCCCTCCACTTT
-	TRBD2	TRBV2	TRBJ2-1	CASSPGGGGSYNEQFF	TGTGCCAGCAGCCCGGGGGGTGGGGGCTCCTACAATGAGCAGTTCTTC
few	-	TRBV7-9	TRBJ1-1	CVTGRSEFQAEAFF	TGTGTCACAGGCAGGTCAGAGTTCCAGGCTGAAGCTTTCTTT
-	-	TRBV7-3	TRBJ2-3	CASSSLSWDTQYF	TGTGCCAGCAGCTCCCTATCTTGGGATACGCAGTATTTT
-	TRBD2	TRBV5-1	TRBJ2-1	CASSPGLAKDEQFF	TGCGCCAGCAGCCCGGGACTAGCGAAGGATGAGCAGTTCTTC
-	-	TRBV2	TRBJ2-5	CASSVTGETQYF	TGTGCCAGCAGTGTCACAGGGGAGACCCAGTACTTC
-	-	TRBV21-1	TRBJ2-7	CASSKVTGGGYEQYF	TGTGCCAGCAGCAAAGTGACAGGGGGGGGCTACGAGCAGTACTTC
-	TRBD2	TRBV27	TRBJ2-3	CASFPLAGLTDTQYF	TGTGCCAGCTTCCCTTTAGCGGGGCTCACAGATACGCAGTATTTT
-	-	TRBV27	TRBJ1-5	CASSLWGDGAGQPQHF	TGTGCCAGCAGTTTATGGGGGGATGGGGCAGGGCAGCCCCAGCATTTT
-	-	TRBV1	TRBJ2-3	CTSSDRTSGGATDTQYF	TGCACCAGCAGTGATCGGACTAGCGGGGGGGCCACAGATACGCAGTATTTT